This TCR beta chain derives from a study of tumor-infiltrating lymphocytes in primary liver carcinoma. Turning to the study itself: Surgeons treated the primary liver carcinoma of the patients by surgical resection. Whole-study findings and limits: Tumors had a top-250-clone fraction that was significantly higher than blood (p = 0.039).

The CDR3 totals 13 residues. Germline V gene sequence: CDR1 SQVTM, CDR2 ANQGSEA. Blood RNA came from unsorted whole blood; germline DNA was also extracted. Patients had chronic HBV infection and were treatment-naive. This clonotype was counted a single time. Antigen unknown. Reverse transcription of around 0.45 ug total RNA with a constant-region primer produced TCR beta cDNA. The TCR beta library was amplified through three nested multiplex PCR rounds in a modified ARM-PCR procedure. It was with TRBV1-TRBV30 forward primers and a C-beta reverse primer that the first two PCR rounds were run, at about 10 cycles each. TCRdb independently ran MiXCR on the multiplex PCR reads; one entry per CDR3 protein. The repertoire holds 250,000 to 400,000 distinct CDR3 sequences, with around three fifths as singletons.

This TCR derives from a man aged 40-50 years with primary liver carcinoma and hepatitis B virus infection. The chain combines TRBV29-1 with TRBJ1-1; D not resolved. The sequenced sample was peripheral blood. This chain's CDR3 is CGAQSQKNTEAFF. The CDR3 DNA reads as TGCGGAGCTCAGAGCCAGAAGAACACTGAAGCTTTCTTT.